This T cell receptor (beta chain) was found in a study of regulatory T cells in long-lasting Graves disease. Findings and caveats of the study: Among samples with persistent disease, TRBV28, TRBJ1-2 and TRBJ2-5 were favored.

Arm-PCR with iRepertoire HTBI primers amplified the CDR3 regions for these TCR beta libraries. TCRdb itself ran the multiplex PCR reads through MiXCR, one entry per CDR3 protein. The data contain about 540,000 distinct CDR3 sequences, roughly 12% of them seen just once; the ten biggest clones take up 10%. Time point given: newly diagnosed GD, antithyroid drugs for less than 3 months. Extracted RNA from PBMCs served as the source of the TCR library. CDR1 is DFQATT, CDR2 SNEGSKA, per germline (reference sequence). The CDR3 totals 16 residues. With V trimmed by 1 base and J by 7 bases, 11 bases remained unmatched. This clonotype was found a few times. Its antigen is undetermined. This same sample was also taken into another study, of T cells in Graves' hyperthyroidism and ophthalmopathy. As reported in that work: Stable Graves' hyperthyroidism meant no ophthalmopathy progression within 18 months. The hyperthyroidism was newly diagnosed and had lasted under 2 months; the patients were aged 18 to 65.

The chain has TRBV20-1 and TRBJ2-2; 8 bases map to TRBD2. This sequence was found in a man aged 25-40 years with Graves disease. The sample consisted of peripheral blood mononuclear cells (PBMCs), taken at new diagnosis, from a patient treated with antithyroid drugs. CDR3 bases: TGCAGTGCTAGAGGCCCTACTAGCGGTCCTAGCGGGGAGCTGTTTTTT. Protein: CSARGPTSGPSGELFF.